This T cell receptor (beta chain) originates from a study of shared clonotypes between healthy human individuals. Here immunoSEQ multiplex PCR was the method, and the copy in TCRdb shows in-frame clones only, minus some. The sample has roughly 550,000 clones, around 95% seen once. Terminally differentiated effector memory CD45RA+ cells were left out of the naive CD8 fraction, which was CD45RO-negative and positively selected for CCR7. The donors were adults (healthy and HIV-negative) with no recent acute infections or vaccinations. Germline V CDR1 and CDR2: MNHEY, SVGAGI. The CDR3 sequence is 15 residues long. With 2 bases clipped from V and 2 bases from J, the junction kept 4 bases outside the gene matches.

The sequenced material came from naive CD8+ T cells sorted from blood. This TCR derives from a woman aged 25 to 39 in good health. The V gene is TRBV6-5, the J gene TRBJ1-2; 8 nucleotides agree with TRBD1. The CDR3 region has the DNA TGTGCCAGCAGTTACGGCCCAGGGGGCAACTATGGCTACACCTTC. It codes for CASSYGPGGNYGYTF.